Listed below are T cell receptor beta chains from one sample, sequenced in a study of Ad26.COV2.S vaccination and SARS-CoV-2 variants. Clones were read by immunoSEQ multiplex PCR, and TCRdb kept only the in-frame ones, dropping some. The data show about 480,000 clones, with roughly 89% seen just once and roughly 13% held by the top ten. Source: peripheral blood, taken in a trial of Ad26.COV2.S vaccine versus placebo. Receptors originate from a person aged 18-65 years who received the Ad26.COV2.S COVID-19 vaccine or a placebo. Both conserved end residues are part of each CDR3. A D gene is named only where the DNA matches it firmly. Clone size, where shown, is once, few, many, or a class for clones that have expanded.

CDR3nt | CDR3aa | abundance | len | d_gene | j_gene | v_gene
TGCGCCAGCAGCCAAGATCTGGGCAGGGTAAACACCGGGGAGCTGTTTTTT | CASSQDLGRVNTGELFF | . | 17 | . | TRBJ2-2 | TRBV4-3
TGTGCCAGCACCCCGGGTCGCCCTTACAATGAGCAGTTCTTC | CASTPGRPYNEQFF | . | 14 | . | TRBJ2-1 | TRBV21-1
TGTGCCTTGTCTGACGGGGTGAACACTGAAGCTTTCTTT | CALSDGVNTEAFF | . | 13 | . | TRBJ1-1 | TRBV28
TGCGCCAGCAGCCAACAAAGTCAGGGACCTGAAGCTTTCTTT | CASSQQSQGPEAFF | . | 14 | . | TRBJ1-1 | TRBV4-3
TGCGCCAGCAGCCAAACTAGCGGGAGTAGGACAGATACGCAGTATTTT | CASSQTSGSRTDTQYF | . | 16 | TRBD2 | TRBJ2-3 | TRBV4-1
TGCGCCAGCAGCACGGGTCGTGGGGAAGGAACTGAAGCTTTCTTT | CASSTGRGEGTEAFF | once | 15 | . | TRBJ1-1 | TRBV5-1
TGTGCCAGCAGCCAAACGGTTCTCCCAGCTTTCTTT | CASSQTVLPAFF | . | 12 | . | TRBJ1-1 | TRBV11-1
TGTGCCAGCAGACCTAGGGGGGTCGGAAACACCATATATTTT | CASRPRGVGNTIYF | . | 14 | . | TRBJ1-3 | TRBV6-5
TGTGCCAGGGCGGGGACTAGTATCTCCTACGAGCAGTACTTC | CARAGTSISYEQYF | . | 14 | TRBD2 | TRBJ2-7 | TRBV3-1/TRBV3-2
TGTGCCAGCACCTCAACAGCCCGGGCGGAGACCCAGTACTTC | CASTSTARAETQYF | . | 14 | . | TRBJ2-5 | TRBV28
TGTGCCAGCTCACCACCGTCGATCCCCGGACTTAAGGCCTTC | CASSPPSIPGLKAF | many | 14 | . | TRBJ2-7 | TRBV18
TGTGCCAGCAGTTTATCCCAGGGAGGCACCGGGGAGCTGTTTTTT | CASSLSQGGTGELFF | . | 15 | . | TRBJ2-2 | TRBV27
TGTGCCATCAGTGAAGTGAGGGAGACCCAGTACTTC | CAISEVRETQYF | . | 12 | . | TRBJ2-5 | TRBV10-3
TGTGCCAGTAGCGTCGAAGTGAACACTGAAGCTTTCTTT | CASSVEVNTEAFF | . | 13 | . | TRBJ1-1 | TRBV19
TGCGCCAGCAGCTCGGCCGGGACCGCGACCTACGAGCAGTACTTC | CASSSAGTATYEQYF | . | 15 | . | TRBJ2-7 | TRBV5-1
TGTGCCAGCAGCGTAGCCTTATCAGGTGAAGCTTTCTTT | CASSVALSGEAFF | once | 13 | . | TRBJ1-1 | TRBV9
TGTGCCAGCAGTTACAGGCAGATAAGCGGGCCCCAGCATTTT | CASSYRQISGPQHF | . | 14 | . | TRBJ1-5 | TRBV6-2/TRBV6-3
TGTGCCAGTAGTATAGCCGACGACAGTCCCCAAGAGACCCAGTACTTC | CASSIADDSPQETQYF | . | 16 | . | TRBJ2-5 | TRBV19
TGTGCCAGCAGCTCAGACAGGGGCGGTAATCAGCCCCAGCATTTT | CASSSDRGGNQPQHF | . | 15 | TRBD1 | TRBJ1-5 | TRBV5-8
TGTGCCAGCAGCATCCCTCCGCGGGTTCTAGCGGGTTTAACGACTAACTACGAGCAGTACTTC | CASSIPPRVLAGLTTNYEQYF | few | 21 | TRBD2 | TRBJ2-7 | TRBV28
TGTGCCACGGCCGACACAAAACAGGGTTCCGAAAAACTGTTTTTT | CATADTKQGSEKLFF | . | 15 | . | TRBJ1-4 | TRBV28
TGTGCCAGCAGTGAACTAGCGGACTCCTACAATGAGCAGTTCTTC | CASSELADSYNEQFF | . | 15 | TRBD2 | TRBJ2-1 | TRBV9
TGTGCCAGCGGCTTGTCTGGTAATTCACCCCTCCACTTT | CASGLSGNSPLHF | . | 13 | . | TRBJ1-6 | TRBV7-8
TGTGCCACCAGCAGTCACAGAACAGGGGTAAGCTCCTACAATGAGCAGTTCTTC | CATSSHRTGVSSYNEQFF | . | 18 | TRBD1 | TRBJ2-1 | TRBV15
TGTGCCAGCAGCTTGGCTGGGACAGGGTACTCTGGAAACACCATATATTTT | CASSLAGTGYSGNTIYF | . | 17 | TRBD1 | TRBJ1-3 | TRBV5-6
TGTGCCAGCAGAATGGCGGGAGCGGAGACCCAGTACTTC | CASRMAGAETQYF | . | 13 | TRBD2 | TRBJ2-5 | TRBV7-9
TGTGCCAGCAGTTTCCCCCGGCTTACCCAGTACTTC | CASSFPRLTQYF | few | 12 | . | TRBJ2-5 | TRBV28
TGTGCCATCGGAGATGGGACAGGGGTAGGAGGAAACACCATATATTTT | CAIGDGTGVGGNTIYF | . | 16 | TRBD1 | TRBJ1-3 | TRBV10-3
TGCGCCAGCAGCGTAAGCACAGATACGCAGTATTTT | CASSVSTDTQYF | . | 12 | . | TRBJ2-3 | TRBV5-1
TGTGCCAGCAGCTCTCAGGGTGCCGCAGATACGCAGTATTTT | CASSSQGAADTQYF | . | 14 | . | TRBJ2-3 | TRBV7-2
TGCAGCGTTCGGATTGTGACAGATACGCAGTATTTT | CSVRIVTDTQYF | . | 12 | . | TRBJ2-3 | TRBV29-1
TGTGCCACCAGTGATTCCGACAGAACCGGGGCCAACGTCCTGACTTTC | CATSDSDRTGANVLTF | . | 16 | . | TRBJ2-6 | TRBV24-1
TGCAGCTCCGAGGGGTCGGGACAGGGGGTCAATGAGCAGTTCTTC | CSSEGSGQGVNEQFF | . | 15 | TRBD1 | TRBJ2-1 | TRBV29-1
TGTGCCAGCAGTTTCTGGTCAGGGTCGCAGCCCCAGCATTTT | CASSFWSGSQPQHF | . | 14 | . | TRBJ1-5 | TRBV28
TGTGCCAGCTCACCACTGACAGACTCACCCCTCCACTTT | CASSPLTDSPLHF | . | 13 | . | TRBJ1-6 | TRBV18
TGCGCCAGCAGCCAAGAGGACAGAGGGAGGGGGAAACTGTTTTTT | CASSQEDRGRGKLFF | . | 15 | . | TRBJ1-4 | TRBV4-1
TGTGCCAGCAGCCCAGATGCAACAGGGGCCGGCCAAGAGACCCAGTACTTC | CASSPDATGAGQETQYF | . | 17 | TRBD1 | TRBJ2-5 | TRBV5-8
TGTGCCAGCTCACCACCTCCGAAGAAGGCCACTTTC | CASSPPPKKATF | few | 12 | . | TRBJ2-6 | TRBV18
TGCAGTGCTAGTCGGGACAAGACCTACGAGCAGTACTTC | CSASRDKTYEQYF | . | 13 | . | TRBJ2-7 | TRBV20-1
TGTGCCAGCAGTCCGGGGAGGGCCCGAGAGACCCAGTACTTC | CASSPGRARETQYF | once | 14 | TRBD2 | TRBJ2-5 | TRBV28
TGTGCCAGCAGTTCCCATAGCGGGAGGCGTGCCAATGAGCAGTTCTTC | CASSSHSGRRANEQFF | . | 16 | TRBD2 | TRBJ2-1 | TRBV6-2/TRBV6-3